The T cell receptor beta chain described here comes from a study of T cells in Graves' hyperthyroidism and ophthalmopathy. Across the whole study: Peripheral blood specimens were obtained at initial diagnosis, prior to any treatment. The study, taken as a whole, reports: Ophthalmopathy could be told apart from stable hyperthyroidism with a 13 V-J model.

The TCR beta CDR3 regions underwent amplification using RNA transcripts as the source. A first-round RT-PCR of the TCR CDR3 used the HTBI primer set. TCRdb ran MiXCR on the multiplex PCR reads and lists one entry per CDR3 protein. Of around 520,000 distinct CDR3 sequences listed, around an eighth are singletons. Patients were excluded for uncontrolled infection, other autoimmune disease, pregnancy or lactation. Clinical symptoms, serum thyroxine, TRAb, thyroid ultrasound and orbital computed tomography established diagnosis. Concerning this clonotype itself: What it binds is unknown.

Sequenced material: blood. The receptor was derived from a woman between 18 and 29 years old with Graves' hyperthyroidism.

The CDR3 DNA reads as TGTGCCAGCAGGTACCGACAGGCCTACAATGAGCAGTTCTTC. It specifies CASRYRQAYNEQFF. The chain links TRBV6-1 to TRBJ2-1; maybe TRBD1 (6 bases). The CDR3 has 14 residues. Germline V lookup: CDR1 MNHNS, CDR2 SASEGT. Trimming removed 6 bases from V and 2 bases from J, with 11 bases in between.